The 21 T cell receptor beta chains in this list originate from one sample, sequenced in a study of blood T cell repertoires in COVID-19. This table comes from immunoSEQ multiplex PCR, and its TCRdb copy is limited to in-frame clones, with some not included. This table holds around 140,000 clones, roughly 90% found once. The source material was peripheral blood. The receptor source for this set is a man aged 55 to 69 with COVID-19, enrolled during active disease.

This chain uses TRBV5-5 with TRBJ1-2; D is unresolved. The CDR3 runs 12 residues. Looked up from germline, CDR1 is SGHKS and CDR2 is YYEKEE (reference sequence). Trimming cost V 0 bases and J 9 bases, with 9 bases left between them. The CDR3 DNA sequence: TGTGCCAGCAGCTTGGTGAGCCAACGCTACACCTTC. Translating it yields CASSLVSQRYTF.

The chain carries TRBV5-4 and TRBJ1-2; 8 bases align to TRBD1. Germline CDR1 reads SGHNT; CDR2 reads YYREEE (reference sequence). The CDR3 contains 14 residues. V lost 3 bases and J lost 7; bases outside the gene matches: 8. CDR3 residues: CASSSLDRVGGYTF. CDR3 nucleotides: TGTGCCAGCAGCTCGCTGGACAGGGTAGGTGGCTACACCTTC.

The V and J genes are TRBV7-2 and TRBJ1-4, with D perhaps matching TRBD1 (5 bases). V gave up 5 bases and J gave up 7 bases, with 14 bases separating them. Germline V gene sequence: CDR1 SGHTA, CDR2 FQGNSA. The CDR3 contains 14 residues. The CDR3 here is CASSPDSRGEKLFF. In nucleotides, the CDR3 is TGTGCCAGCAGCCCAGACAGTAGGGGTGAAAAACTGTTTTTT.

The table lists this clone with a count of one. The chain links TRBV14 to TRBJ1-1; TRBD1 aligns across 10 bases. V lost 0 bases and J lost 7; bases outside the gene matches: 8. The CDR3 has 16 residues. Looked up from germline, CDR1 is SGHDN and CDR2 is FVKESK. CDR3 amino acids: CASSQEGQGFRDEAFF. The CDR3 coding sequence is TGTGCCAGCAGCCAAGAGGGACAGGGGTTTAGGGATGAAGCTTTCTTT.

This clone was observed once. The rearrangement uses TRBV5-1 and TRBJ2-1; 8 bases align to TRBD2. The CDR3 totals 16 residues. Per the germline V gene, CDR1 is SGHRS and CDR2 is YFSETQ. Germline trimming cut 0 bases from V and 6 bases from J; bases unmatched to any gene: 8. CDR3 DNA: TGCGCCAGCAGCTTGGTTTCGAGCGGGGGATTCAATGAGCAGTTCTTC. Translating gives CASSLVSSGGFNEQFF.

About this clone itself: At one of its ends the junction is not consistent with the germline gene, which may arise from a read error. CDR3 in amino acids: CASSQVGGGNYGYTF. DNA of the CDR3: TGTGCCAGCAGCCAAGTTGGAGGTGGAAACTACGGCTACACCTTC. The chain recombines TRBV4-2 with TRBJ1-2; no definite D call. Looked up from germline, CDR1 is LGHNA and CDR2 is YNFKEQ. The CDR3 covers 15 residues.

J is TRBJ2-7 and V is TRBV2; D possibly corresponds to TRBD1 (6 bases). Germline CDR1 is SNHLY and CDR2 is FYNNEI. The V end was cut by 8 bases, the J end by 0 bases, with 11 bases between. The CDR3 is made up of 13 amino acids. CDR3 bases: TGTGCCAGCGTGATACAGGGCTCCTACGAGCAGTACTTC. This encodes CASVIQGSYEQYF.

V usage is TRBV5-6 and J usage is TRBJ1-5, with a tentative D call TRBD1 (6 bases). The CDR3 loop spans 13 amino acids. The V and J ends lost 6 bases and 4 bases respectively, with 11 bases between them. Looked up from germline, CDR1 is SGHDT and CDR2 is YYEEEE. The CDR3 protein is CASTIQGNQPQHF. CDR3 in DNA: TGTGCCAGCACCATACAGGGTAATCAGCCCCAGCATTTT.

CDR3 region: CASSEHRGRGNQPQHF. The CDR3 coding sequence is TGTGCCAGCAGTGAACACAGGGGGCGAGGCAATCAGCCCCAGCATTTT. The chain is built from TRBV2 and TRBJ1-5; the match to TRBD1 covers 9 bases. With V trimmed by 2 bases and J by 2 bases, 4 bases remained unmatched. This CDR3 is 16 amino acids long. The germline CDR1 and CDR2 sequences are SNHLY and FYNNEI.

The chain employs TRBV18 and TRBJ1-1; perhaps TRBD1 as D (6 bases). The CDR3 totals 11 residues. The V end lost 3 bases, the J end lost 11 bases, and 10 bases lay between the germline ends. CDR1 and CDR2 (germline): KGHSH, LQKENI. CDR3 bases: TGTGCCAGCTCACCGGGGGCTCTGGCTTTCTTT. Amino acid sequence: CASSPGALAFF.

The genes are TRBV11-2 and TRBJ2-7; 7 bases agree with TRBD2. The CDR3 is made up of 14 amino acids. Germline V lookup: CDR1 SGHAT, CDR2 FQNNGV. With V trimmed by 3 bases and J by 5 bases, 7 bases remained unmatched. The CDR3: CASSFAGTMNEQYF. In DNA, the CDR3 is TGTGCCAGCAGCTTTGCGGGGACTATGAACGAGCAGTACTTC.

The gene calls are TRBV10-3 and TRBJ2-3; 8 bases are shared with TRBD2. Germline lookup yields CDR1 ENHRY and CDR2 SYGVKD. The CDR3 is made up of 21 amino acids. V shed 2 bases and J 2 bases; nucleotides not matched to a gene: 21. The chain's CDR3 is CAISEARRGGGPITITDTQYF. The CDR3 coding sequence is TGTGCCATCAGTGAGGCGCGTCGGGGCGGGGGGCCAATTACAATCACAGATACGCAGTATTTT.

The chain links TRBV6-5 to TRBJ2-7; D remains ambiguous. Germline V gives CDR1 MNHEY, CDR2 SVGAGI. The ends were cut back, 6 bases at V and 9 bases at J, with 12 bases in the middle. CDR3 size: 11 residues. CDR3 DNA sequence: TGTGCCAGCAGGTCCCCTCACGGGCAGTACTTC. It codes for CASRSPHGQYF.

The genes are TRBV19 and TRBJ1-2; D is possibly TRBD1 (5 bases). V lost 6 bases, J lost 5 bases, and 13 bases lay in between. Germline assignment: CDR1 LNHDA and CDR2 SQIVND (reference sequence). The CDR3 sequence is 13 residues long. The CDR3 spells CASRGGALYGYTF. The CDR3 nucleotides read TGTGCCAGTAGGGGGGGAGCCTTATATGGCTACACCTTC.

This chain joins TRBV5-1 and TRBJ1-4; D is unresolved. The CDR3 loop spans 15 amino acids. V lost 4 bases and J 0 bases, leaving 10 bases between the germline ends. Germline lookup yields CDR1 SGHRS and CDR2 YFSETQ. CDR3 in amino acids: CASSADITTNEKLFF. For the CDR3, the DNA is TGCGCCAGCAGCGCCGACATCACAACTAATGAAAAACTGTTTTTT.

This chain joins TRBV14 and TRBJ1-1; TRBD1 aligns across 9 bases. J was trimmed by 6 bases and V by 1 base; bases with no gene match: 12. The CDR3 covers 17 residues. Looked up from germline, CDR1 is SGHDN and CDR2 is FVKESK. The chain's CDR3 is CASSQAGQGIRGPEAFF. CDR3 nucleotide sequence: TGTGCCAGCAGCCAAGCCGGACAGGGGATCCGAGGCCCTGAAGCTTTCTTT.

The V call is TRBV11-2, the J call TRBJ2-3; TRBD1 might be the D (6 bases). Trimming left V 7 bases short and J 1 base short, with 12 bases between. The CDR3 covers 14 residues. Germline CDR1 is SGHAT and CDR2 is FQNNGV. For the CDR3, the DNA is TGTGCCAGCACCCGGGACATAGGCACAGATACGCAGTATTTT. It yields the protein CASTRDIGTDTQYF.

This sequence joins TRBV6-5 and TRBJ1-3; 7 nucleotides align to TRBD1. CDR3 length: 15 residues. Unmatched junction bases numbered 9, after V lost 6 bases and J lost 4 bases. Germline V CDR1 and CDR2: MNHEY, SVGAGI. CDR3 DNA sequence: TGTGCCAGCAGCGACAGGGCACTCTCGGGAAACACCATATATTTT. It encodes CASSDRALSGNTIYF.

The rearrangement links TRBV18 to TRBJ2-5; the D is unclear. The CDR3 is 12 amino acids. In germline, CDR1 is KGHSH, CDR2 LQKENI. The ends were cut back, 0 bases at V and 5 bases at J, with 4 bases in the middle. The CDR3 sequence: CASSPPEETQYF. The CDR3 region has the DNA TGTGCCAGCTCACCACCGGAGGAGACCCAGTACTTC.

The rearrangement links TRBV4-2 to TRBJ2-7, with D perhaps TRBD1 (6 bases). Germline lookup yields CDR1 LGHNA and CDR2 YNFKEQ. Trimming pared 1 base from V and 3 bases from J, leaving 13 bases between. The CDR3 consists of 15 residues. CDR3 DNA sequence: TGTGCCAGCAGCCAAGGGACAGCCGCCATCTACGAGCAGTACTTC. This gives the protein CASSQGTAAIYEQYF.

The gene calls are TRBV27 and TRBJ2-3; D unclear. The CDR3 has 12 residues. The germline V gene encodes CDR1 MNHEY and CDR2 SMNVEV (reference sequence). V was clipped by 2 bases and J by 5 bases, with 5 bases between them. The CDR3 reads CASSLIGDTQYF. The CDR3 region has the DNA TGTGCCAGCAGTTTAATCGGAGATACGCAGTATTTT.